Following are 12 T cell receptor beta chains from one sample sequenced in a study of blood T cells in healthy people across ages. Primers used in a second PCR of about 6 to 11 cycles were a sample-barcoded 5' primer and a J-beta primer mix. TCRdb called the 5' RACE reads again in MiXCR, with one record for every CDR3 protein. The sample includes hundreds of thousands of distinct CDR3 sequences, approximately 30% of them seen just once. Sequenced sample: blood. The receptors shown here come from an elderly woman in good health.

This clonotype was recorded at least ten times. This chain links TRBV2 with TRBJ2-5; 7 bases are a match to TRBD2. CDR3 length equals 13 residues. V dropped 8 bases and J dropped 9; count of bases not matched to a gene: 12. The germline V gene has CDR1 SNHLY and CDR2 FYNNEI. This CDR3 reads CASGQGLGRAQYF. As DNA, the CDR3 is TGTGCCAGCGGCCAAGGACTAGGGAGAGCCCAGTACTTC. Full variable domain (missing parts from reference TRBV2 and TRBJ2-5): EPEVTQTPSHQVTQMGQEVILRCVPISNHLYFYWYRQILGQKVEFLVSFYNNEISEKSEIFDDQFSVERPDGSNFTLKIRSTKLEDSAMYFCASGQGLGRAQYFGPGTRLLVL.

Many counts were recorded for this clonotype. The chain couples TRBV6-5 to TRBJ2-3, with D perhaps TRBD2 (7 bases). The CDR3 totals 16 residues. Trimming took off 5 bases at V and 4 bases at J, with 19 bases between the two ends. Germline V gene sequence: CDR1 MNHEY, CDR2 SVGAGI. The CDR3 spells CASSRPTLGGPDTQYF. CDR3 DNA: TGTGCCAGCAGTCGACCAACGCTCGGGGGGCCAGATACGCAGTATTTT.

This clonotype has more than one count but fewer than ten. CDR3 sequence: CASSPSRTGGYSNSPLHF. The CDR3 DNA is TGTGCCAGCAGTCCGAGTAGGACAGGGGGCTATAGTAATTCACCCCTCCACTTT. The chain is built from TRBV27 and TRBJ1-6; 11 nucleotides match TRBD1. The V gene's germline CDR1 is MNHEY and CDR2 SMNVEV (reference sequence). The V and J ends lost 5 bases and 6 bases, in that order; junction bases with no gene match: 12. This CDR3 is built from 18 residues.

J is TRBJ1-1 and V is TRBV11-2; D call uncertain. The V end lost 5 bases, the J end lost 7 bases, and 14 bases lay between the germline ends. The CDR3 spans 13 residues. Looked up from germline, CDR1 is SGHAT and CDR2 is FQNNGV. The CDR3 region has the DNA TGTGCCAGCAGCCCCCACCGGGAAGGTGAAGCTTTCTTT. This sequence encodes CASSPHREGEAFF.

Only a few counts were recorded for this clonotype. This sequence may be a read error, since a much larger clone differs from it by one base. The CDR3 is CSARGGFRYGYTF. CDR3 bases: TGCAGTGCTAGAGGTGGATTTCGCTATGGCTACACCTTC. This sequence joins TRBV20-1 and TRBJ1-2; no reliable D call. The CDR3 is made up of 13 amino acids. Germline V gives CDR1 DFQATT, CDR2 SNEGSKA (reference sequence). Trimming took 1 base from V and 4 from J, leaving 10 bases between them.

This clonotype has only a few counts. This chain connects TRBV3-1 to TRBJ2-3, with D possibly TRBD2 on 5 matching bases. Per germline, CDR1 LGHDT and CDR2 YNNKEL (reference sequence). The V and J ends lost 1 base and 3 bases respectively, with 14 bases between them. The CDR3 length is 16 residues. The CDR3: CASSQAGGLGTDTQYF. In DNA, the CDR3 is TGTGCCAGCAGCCAAGCCGGCGGACTGGGGACAGATACGCAGTATTTT.

This clonotype was seen at least ten times. This rearrangement joins TRBV5-1 to TRBJ2-1; tentative D call: TRBD2 (5 bases). CDR1 is SGHRS, CDR2 YFSETQ, per germline. This CDR3 contains 13 residues. The V and J ends lost 0 bases and 10 bases respectively, with 11 bases between them. The CDR3 nucleotides read TGCGCCAGCAGCTTGGGCCTAGCATCCGAGCAGTTCTTC. This encodes CASSLGLASEQFF.

This clonotype came up once. The J gene is TRBJ2-4, the V gene TRBV6-5, with unresolved D. The germline V gene has CDR1 MNHEY and CDR2 SVGAGI. V lost 6 bases and J lost 3, with 12 bases in between. The length of the CDR3 is 14 residues. In nucleotides, the CDR3 is TGTGCCAGCAGGGAATCAGGCAGCAAAAACATTCAGTACTTC. Its translation is CASRESGSKNIQYF.

V is TRBV6-1 and J is TRBJ1-1; maybe TRBD1 (6 bases). The CDR3 sequence is 15 residues long. Germline loops: CDR1 MNHNS, CDR2 SASEGT. V lost 7 bases, J lost 1 base, and 16 bases lay in between. CDR3 sequence: CASMSGGRGNTEAFF. The CDR3 DNA follows: TGTGCCAGCATGTCGGGGGGGCGCGGGAACACTGAAGCTTTCTTT.

The genes are TRBV7-7 and TRBJ2-5; 10 bases are a match to TRBD2. The closer fit of TRBJ2-7 to the DNA end suggests the J call may be wrong. The CDR3 loop spans 15 amino acids. The germline CDR1 and CDR2 sequences are SSHAT and FNYEAQ (reference sequence). The CDR3 DNA reads TGTGCCAGCAGCCTCAGCCCTAGCGGGGGTGACGAGCAGTACTTC. Translation: CASSLSPSGGDEQYF.

This clonotype was recorded many times. The chain couples TRBV5-6 to TRBJ2-5, with 7 positions matching TRBD2. Losses at the gene ends were 0 bases for V and 4 bases for J; bases not matched to a gene: 6. The CDR3 spans 15 residues. Germline V gives CDR1 SGHDT, CDR2 YYEEEE. The chain's CDR3 is CASSLVVLARETQYF. The CDR3, as DNA: TGTGCCAGCAGCTTGGTGGTACTAGCGAGAGAGACCCAGTACTTC. The variable domain in full, with the rest retrieved from reference TRBV5-6 and TRBJ2-5, is DAGVTQSPTHLIKTRGQQVTLRCSPKSGHDTVSWYQQALGQGPQFIFQYYEEEERQRGNFPDRFSGHQFPNYSSELNVNALLLGDSALYLCASSLVVLARETQYFGPGTRLLVL.

Concerning this clonotype itself: A much larger clone lies a single base off, so this may be a read error. V usage is TRBV20-1 and J usage is TRBJ1-1; maybe TRBD1 (6 bases). This CDR3 is built from 13 residues. V gave up 3 bases and J gave up 9 bases, with 17 bases separating them. Per the germline V gene, CDR1 is DFQATT and CDR2 is SNEGSKA (reference sequence). DNA for the CDR3: TGCAGTGCTAGGACAGGAGAGTACTTCAAAGCTTTCTTT. It encodes CSARTGEYFKAFF.